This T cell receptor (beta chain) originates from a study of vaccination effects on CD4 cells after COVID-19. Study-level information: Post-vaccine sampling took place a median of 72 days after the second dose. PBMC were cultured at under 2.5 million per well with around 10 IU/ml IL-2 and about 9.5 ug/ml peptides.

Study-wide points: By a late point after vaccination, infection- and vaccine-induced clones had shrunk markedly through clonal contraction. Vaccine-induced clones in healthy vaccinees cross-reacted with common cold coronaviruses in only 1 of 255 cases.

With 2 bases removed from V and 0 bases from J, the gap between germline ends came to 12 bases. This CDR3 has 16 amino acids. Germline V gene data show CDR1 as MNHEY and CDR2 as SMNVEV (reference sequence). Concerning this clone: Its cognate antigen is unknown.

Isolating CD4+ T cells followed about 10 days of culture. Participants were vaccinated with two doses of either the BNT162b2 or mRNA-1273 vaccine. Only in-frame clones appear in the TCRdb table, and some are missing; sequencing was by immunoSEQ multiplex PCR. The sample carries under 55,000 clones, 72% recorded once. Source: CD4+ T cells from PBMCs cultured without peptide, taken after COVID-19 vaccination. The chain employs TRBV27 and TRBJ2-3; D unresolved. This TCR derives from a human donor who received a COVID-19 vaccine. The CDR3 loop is CASSLRASSSTDTQYF. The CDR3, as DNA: TGTGCCAGCAGTTTACGAGCGTCTAGTAGCACAGATACGCAGTATTTT.